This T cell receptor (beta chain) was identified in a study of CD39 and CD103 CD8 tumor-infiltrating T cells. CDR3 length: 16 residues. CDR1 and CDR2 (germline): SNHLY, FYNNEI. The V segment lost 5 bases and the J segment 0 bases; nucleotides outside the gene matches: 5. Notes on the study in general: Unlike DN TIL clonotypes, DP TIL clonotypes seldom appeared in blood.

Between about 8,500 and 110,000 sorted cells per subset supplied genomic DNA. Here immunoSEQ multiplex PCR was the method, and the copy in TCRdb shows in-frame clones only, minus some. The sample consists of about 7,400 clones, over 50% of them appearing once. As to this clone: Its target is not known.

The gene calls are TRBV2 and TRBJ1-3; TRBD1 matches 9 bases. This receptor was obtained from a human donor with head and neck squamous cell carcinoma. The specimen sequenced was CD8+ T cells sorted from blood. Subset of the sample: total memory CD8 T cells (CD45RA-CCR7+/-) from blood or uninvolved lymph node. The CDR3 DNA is TGTGCCAGCAGTTACGAGACAGGGGGCTCTGGAAACACCATATATTTT. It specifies CASSYETGGSGNTIYF. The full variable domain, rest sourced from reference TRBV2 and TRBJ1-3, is EPEVTQTPSHQVTQMGQEVILRCVPISNHLYFYWYRQILGQKVEFLVSFYNNEISEKSEIFDDQFSVERPDGSNFTLKIRSTKLEDSAMYFCASSYETGGSGNTIYFGEGSWLTVV.